This T cell receptor (beta chain) was captured by sequencing in a study of T cell responses to AZD1222 COVID-19 vaccine. Measured with immunoSEQ multiplex PCR; TCRdb has only the in-frame clones, and not every one. The profile shows fewer than 150,000 clones, more than 70% of them singletons. Germline V gene sequence: CDR1 SEHNR, CDR2 FQNEAQ (reference sequence). The CDR3 is 18 amino acids. Trimming took 7 bases from V and 3 from J; bases not matched to a gene: 13. The sequence derives from an adult who received the AZD1222 COVID-19 vaccine. The chain is built from TRBV7-9 and TRBJ2-1; TRBD2 matches at 12 bases. The input for sequencing was peripheral blood, taken 28 days after the second AZD1222 dose. Here the CDR3 DNA reads TGTGCCAGCAAACTTAGGCGGGGGACTAGCGGGTTCTACAATGAGCAGTTCTTC. This codes for CASKLRRGTSGFYNEQFF.